This T cell receptor (beta chain) was documented in a study of CDR3 diversity in severe acne. V shed 3 bases and J shed 8 bases, with 11 bases lying between them. Germline CDR1 reads SGDLS; CDR2 reads YYNGEE. The CDR3 length is 13 residues. TCRdb independently ran MiXCR on the PCR reads; one entry per CDR3 protein. The repertoire consists of 85,000 to 120,000 distinct CDR3 sequences, with 51% occurring once and the leading ten covering around 12%. The rearrangement joins TRBV9 to TRBJ2-2, with D perhaps matching TRBD1 (5 bases). Sequencing was carried out using blood. This clonotype was sampled from a male donor with acne. The CDR3 region has the DNA TGTGCCAGCAGCGAGACACCAGGGGGGGAGCTGTTTTTT. It is translated as CASSETPGGELFF.